This is a list of T cell receptor beta chains from one sample in a study of T cell repertoires in cytomegalovirus infection. TCRdb passed the reads through MiXCR, listing each CDR3 protein once. Among 300,000 to 400,000 distinct CDR3 sequences listed, 25% were seen once. Antigens of these TCRs are unknown. This material consisted of cultured PBMCs, taken from culture after CMV antigen stimulation. The receptors here all came from a human donor in good health (CMV status not recorded). Some clones in this sample may be carry-over from other donors' samples. Both conserved end residues are part of each CDR3. A D gene is named only where the DNA matches it firmly. Size values are once, few and many counts, or a class for expanded clones, and some rows have none.

d_call clone_size j_call v_call cdr3_aa cdr3_nt
NA few TRBJ2-2 TRBV7-2 CASSWLADTGELFF TGTGCCAGCAGCTGGCTCGCGGACACCGGGGAGCTGTTTTTT
NA NA TRBJ1-2 TRBV5-1 CASSLASRTEGYTF TGCGCCAGCAGCTTGGCCTCCAGGACGGAGGGCTACACCTTC
NA few TRBJ1-1 TRBV2 CASTVRDTEAFF TGTGCCAGCACGGTACGGGACACTGAAGCTTTCTTT
NA many TRBJ2-1 TRBV7-2 CASSLYSDYNEQFF TGTGCCAGCAGCTTATACAGTGACTACAATGAGCAGTTCTTC
NA few TRBJ1-2 TRBV11-3 CASSLGSGYTF TGTGCCAGCAGCTTAGGAAGTGGCTACACCTTC
TRBD2 once TRBJ2-3 TRBV18 CASSPPVAGGVVDTQYF TGTGCCAGCTCACCACCGGTGGCGGGAGGTGTCGTAGATACGCAGTATTTT
TRBD2 NA TRBJ2-2 TRBV5-1 CASSPSRREAPNTGELFF TGCGCCAGCAGCCCGTCACGGCGGGAGGCTCCGAACACCGGGGAGCTGTTTTTT
TRBD2 few TRBJ2-1 TRBV12-3/TRBV12-4 CASSSPPGREADEQFF TGTGCCAGCAGCTCCCCACCCGGGCGGGAGGCGGATGAGCAGTTCTTC
TRBD2 many TRBJ2-5 TRBV7-2 CASSLGLREGETQYF TGTGCCAGCAGCTTAGGCTTGCGGGAGGGAGAGACCCAGTACTTC
TRBD2 NA TRBJ2-1 TRBV29-1 CSLLGLAGDEQFF TGCAGCCTCCTGGGACTAGCGGGCGATGAGCAGTTCTTC
NA NA TRBJ1-2 TRBV12-3/TRBV12-4 CASRGDGYNYGYTF TGTGCCAGCAGAGGGGACGGATATAACTATGGCTACACCTTC
NA many TRBJ1-5 TRBV7-6 CASSPLLASNQPQHF TGTGCCAGCAGCCCCCTGCTGGCTAGCAATCAGCCCCAGCATTTT
NA NA TRBJ1-5 TRBV9 CASSVGGGANQPQHF TGTGCCAGCAGCGTAGGAGGGGGGGCCAATCAGCCCCAGCATTTT
NA NA TRBJ2-7 TRBV7-9 CASSLDWGPSYEQYF TGTGCCAGCAGCTTAGATTGGGGTCCGTCCTACGAGCAGTACTTC
NA many TRBJ1-2 TRBV7-2 CASSLLSRAGNGYTF TGTGCCAGCAGCTTACTGTCCAGGGCTGGGAATGGCTACACCTTC
NA few TRBJ2-2 TRBV4-3 CASSPDRNPTGELFF TGCGCCAGCAGCCCAGACAGGAACCCCACCGGGGAGCTGTTTTTT
TRBD1 many TRBJ1-2 TRBV7-9 CASSEDRGTSGYTF TGTGCCAGCAGCGAAGACAGGGGTACGTCTGGCTACACCTTC
TRBD1 few TRBJ1-5 TRBV19 CASSSGQGRAVLNQPQHF TGTGCCAGTAGTTCCGGACAGGGGCGAGCTGTATTGAATCAGCCCCAGCATTTT
TRBD2 few TRBJ2-1 TRBV6-1 CASSTNGASGVYNEQFF TGTGCCAGCAGCACCAACGGGGCTAGCGGGGTCTACAATGAGCAGTTCTTC
TRBD1 NA TRBJ1-6 TRBV4-3 CASSQDPQGAGYNSPLHF TGCGCCAGCAGCCAAGATCCCCAGGGGGCAGGGTATAATTCACCCCTCCACTTT
NA many TRBJ1-2 TRBV11-2 CASSLVTLQAANYGYTF TGTGCCAGCAGCTTAGTCACTCTCCAGGCCGCCAACTATGGCTACACCTTC
NA NA TRBJ2-5 TRBV9 CASSVEAGAAIQETQYF TGTGCCAGCAGCGTAGAAGCTGGTGCGGCCATTCAAGAGACCCAGTACTTC
TRBD2 few TRBJ2-1 TRBV6-5 CASSYSLAGRVDEQFF TGTGCCAGCAGTTACTCTCTAGCGGGGAGGGTGGATGAGCAGTTCTTC
NA NA TRBJ1-1 TRBV20-1 CSARVSGNTEAFF TGCAGTGCTAGGGTATCTGGGAACACTGAAGCTTTCTTT
TRBD1 many TRBJ2-7 TRBV7-2 CASSSSRTGASYEQYF TGTGCCAGCAGCTCCTCCCGGACAGGGGCCTCCTACGAGCAGTACTTC
NA few TRBJ1-1 TRBV6-2/TRBV6-3 CASSRALGNTEAFF TGTGCCAGCAGTCGAGCCCTAGGGAACACTGAAGCTTTCTTT
NA few TRBJ2-2 TRBV25-1 CASSEFEGSWNTGELFF TGTGCCAGCAGTGAATTTGAAGGGAGCTGGAACACCGGGGAGCTGTTTTTT
NA NA TRBJ2-2 TRBV7-9 CASSQARTGELFF TGTGCCAGCAGCCAGGCCCGGACCGGGGAGCTGTTTTTT
NA many TRBJ2-5 TRBV7-8 CASSLDSLGTQYF TGTGCCAGCAGCTTAGACAGTCTCGGGACCCAGTACTTC
NA many TRBJ1-6 TRBV6-1 CASTALRNNSPLHF TGTGCCAGCACCGCACTCCGAAATAATTCACCCCTCCACTTT
TRBD2 few TRBJ2-1 TRBV5-4 CASSLTSKNEQFF TGTGCCAGCAGCCTGACTAGCAAGAATGAGCAGTTCTTC
TRBD2 few TRBJ2-5 TRBV7-2 CASSSRALAGHIGETQYF TGTGCCAGCAGCTCCAGGGCGCTAGCGGGTCATATCGGAGAGACCCAGTACTTC
TRBD2 NA TRBJ2-7 TRBV27 CASSLGSSGRFLGEREQYF TGTGCCAGCAGTTTGGGATCTAGCGGGAGGTTTTTGGGGGAGCGCGAGCAGTACTTC
TRBD1 once TRBJ2-7 TRBV28 CASSQPTGGEDF TGTGCCAGCAGCCAGCCAACAGGGGGCGAAGACTTC
NA NA TRBJ2-7 TRBV27 CASSRAEGLKRSYEQYF TGTGCCAGCAGTCGGGCGGAAGGCTTAAAGCGTTCCTACGAGCAGTACTTC
TRBD1 NA TRBJ2-1 TRBV7-2 CASSLQGQGGLPEQFF TGTGCCAGCAGCTTACAGGGACAGGGGGGCCTCCCGGAGCAGTTCTTC
NA NA TRBJ1-2 TRBV7-9 CASSSEGVANYGYTF TGTGCCAGCAGCTCCGAAGGGGTAGCTAACTATGGCTACACCTTC
TRBD1 NA TRBJ2-7 TRBV5-1 CASSKGTGIYEQYF TGCGCCAGCAGCAAGGGGACAGGGATCTACGAGCAGTACTTC
NA NA TRBJ2-5 TRBV7-8 CASSLALLETQYF TGTGCCAGCAGCTTAGCGCTATTGGAGACCCAGTACTTC
TRBD1 few TRBJ1-1 TRBV6-2/TRBV6-3 CASSYTDREGPVRTEAFF TGTGCCAGCAGTTACACCGACAGGGAGGGTCCGGTGAGGACTGAAGCTTTCTTT
NA NA TRBJ2-5 TRBV28 CASSLIQAPKETQYF TGTGCCAGCAGTTTAATCCAGGCCCCAAAAGAGACCCAGTACTTC
TRBD2 NA TRBJ2-1 TRBV29-1 CGGLAAGYNEQFF TGCGGGGGACTAGCGGCTGGATACAATGAGCAGTTCTTC